One T cell receptor (beta chain) is described in this entry. The antigen remains unidentified. TCRdb analysed the reads with MiXCR anew, one entry per CDR3 protein. The sample holds around 260,000 distinct CDR3 sequences, about 26% seen once. This specimen comes from a study of T cell repertoires in cytomegalovirus infection. Study-level background: Evidence of both CMV infection and a matching HLA type came from public TCR beta signatures. Findings and caveats of the study: Carriers of CMV and the relevant HLA type were discriminated by public TCR beta frequency. It was HLA-C-restricted CMV-specific TCR beta clonotypes that dominated the response ex vivo.

V was cut by 1 base and J by 1 base, with 13 bases left in between. CDR1 DFQATT and CDR2 SNEGSKA come from the germline V gene (reference sequence). The CDR3 consists of 15 residues. The chain joins TRBV20-1 to TRBJ1-1; tentative D call: TRBD1 (6 bases). Sequenced sample: PBMCs. This receptor was taken from a human donor in good health (CMV status not recorded). Some clones in this sample may be carry-over from other donors' samples. The CDR3 loop is CSARVFGGANTEAFF. The DNA for the CDR3 is TGCAGTGCTAGAGTATTCGGGGGCGCGAACACTGAAGCTTTCTTT.